Listed below are T cell receptor beta chains from one sample, sequenced in a study of cytomegalovirus exposure and HLA in healthy donors. Generated by immunoSEQ multiplex PCR, the TCRdb table keeps only in-frame clones and is missing some. The specimen's table records over 100,000 clones. The sample taken for sequencing was PBMCs. All receptors come from a man aged 40-49 years in good health and CMV-seropositive. Both conserved end residues are part of each CDR3.

j_gene | v_gene | CDR3aa
TRBJ1-2 | TRBV7-9 | CASSLSRSEGYTF
TRBJ2-5 | TRBV5-4 | CASSLGGLRSQETQYF
TRBJ1-3 | TRBV9 | CASSQQTGAGNTIYF
TRBJ2-3 | TRBV7-2 | CASSLAAGEVDTQYF
TRBJ1-2 | TRBV29-1 | CSVPDYRGEGGYTF
TRBJ1-1 | TRBV5-6 | CAPSGGNTEAFF
TRBJ1-5 | TRBV19 | CASSNRERNQPQHF
TRBJ2-3 | TRBV12-5 | CASGSRLGDTQYF
TRBJ2-6 | TRBV9 | CASSPGGGQGASGANVLTF
TRBJ1-4 | TRBV19 | CASRLSEKLFF
TRBJ1-4 | TRBV28 | CASEPWGGANEKLFF
TRBJ2-7 | TRBV30 | CAWGQDYSYEQYF
TRBJ2-5 | TRBV5-8 | CASSLVGGSLETQYF
TRBJ2-7 | TRBV19 | CASRPTGGGTYEQYF
TRBJ2-3 | TRBV7-2 | CASSSWSSQSTDTQYF
TRBJ2-5 | TRBV10-3 | CAISKSLGGQLEETQYF
TRBJ1-1 | TRBV5-6 | CASSVTTGPNTEAFF
TRBJ2-2 | TRBV18 | CASSPRGSPYTGELFF
TRBJ2-2 | TRBV7-9 | CASSARLLASANTGELFF
TRBJ2-2 | TRBV19 | CASSTRWGGRASDTGELFF
TRBJ2-7 | TRBV28 | CASGLAGAVYEQYF
TRBJ2-7 | TRBV10-2 | CASTRLGGAHEQYF
TRBJ2-1 | TRBV10-3 | CAISPGQGAGSYNEQFF
TRBJ2-7 | TRBV28 | CASRGGGSTYEQYF
TRBJ2-6 | TRBV19 | CASSIDGGAGANVLTF
TRBJ2-3 | TRBV9 | CASSSRGEGDTQYF
TRBJ2-7 | TRBV28 | CASSLGGASGRYEQYF
TRBJ2-1 | TRBV5-1 | CASSLFGTSGNNEQFF
TRBJ2-1 | TRBV5-1 | CASNFLAGAVYNEQFF
TRBJ2-1 | TRBV28 | CASSPGTGKRNEQFF
TRBJ1-6 | TRBV28 | CASSSSGTGANSPLHF
TRBJ1-2 | TRBV10-3 | CAISEASQGQRGYTF
TRBJ2-7 | TRBV2 | CASQGRYEQYF
TRBJ1-4 | TRBV18 | CASSPADRGEKLFF
TRBJ2-1 | TRBV6-1 | CASSELAGEVFYNEQFF
TRBJ1-2 | TRBV9 | CASSVDGGAGGYTF
TRBJ1-1 | TRBV4-3 | CASSQARDRVVNTEAFF
TRBJ2-3 | TRBV28 | CASSLTQGIPQYF
TRBJ1-1 | TRBV6-5 | CASSPPGNTEAFF
TRBJ2-5 | TRBV5-1 | CASSYGQGEETQYF
TRBJ2-1 | TRBV6-4 | CASSARQGTYNEQFF
TRBJ1-4 | TRBV21-1 | CASSLEHRGLEEKLFF
TRBJ2-1 | TRBV27 | CASSLGLAGSYNEQFF
TRBJ2-7 | TRBV10-3 | CAIARLAGTGEQYF
TRBJ1-6 | TRBV6-5 | CASSYSTRDNSPLHF
TRBJ2-5 | TRBV6-6 | CASSLSGGGQETQYF
TRBJ2-1 | TRBV10-3 | CAISREGSSYNEQFF
TRBJ1-4 | TRBV14 | CASSQGAGWSNEKLFF
TRBJ1-4 | TRBV28 | CAAGDLGQEKLFF
TRBJ2-3 | TRBV4-2 | CASSRRLAGGRTDTQYF
TRBJ2-7 | TRBV28 | CASSLEAGTYEQYF
TRBJ2-3 | TRBV28 | CASSRTGTAGPDTQYF
NA | TRBV18 | CASSPAGEGYEQYF
TRBJ2-3 | TRBV9 | CASSVMTSGRDTDTQYF